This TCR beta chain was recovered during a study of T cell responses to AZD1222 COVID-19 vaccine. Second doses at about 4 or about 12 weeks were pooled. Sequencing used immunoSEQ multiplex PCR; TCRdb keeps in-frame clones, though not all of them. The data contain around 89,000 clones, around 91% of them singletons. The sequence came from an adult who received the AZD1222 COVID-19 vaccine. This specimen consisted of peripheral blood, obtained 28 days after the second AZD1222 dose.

The CDR3, as DNA: TGTGCCACCTCTTTCCGGAACACTGAAGCTTTCTTT. Encoded protein: CATSFRNTEAFF. The V call is TRBV19, the J call TRBJ1-1; D not resolved. Germline CDR1 LNHDA, CDR2 SQIVND (reference sequence). The CDR3 covers 12 residues. Deletions cut 10 bases from V and 1 base from J, with 10 bases between.